There are a few counts of the clone carrying this TCR beta chain. The antigen is unknown. TCRdb reprocessed the 5' RACE reads with MiXCR, giving one entry per CDR3 protein. This table has 230,000 or so distinct CDR3 sequences, 6.5% to 7.5% appearing once. The V and J ends lost 4 bases and 4 bases, in that order; junction bases with no gene match: 5. Germline CDR1 is KGHDR and CDR2 is SFDVKD. The CDR3 contains 14 residues. This sample was included in a study of T cells after yellow fever vaccination. On the study more broadly: Low-cell-number fractions were prepared with SMART-Seq v4 Ultra Low Input. Findings and limits, study-wide: Only a small proportion of the clonotypes turned up in both the CD4 and the CD8 compartments, likely arising from convergent recombination. Contaminating bulk clonotypes could be abundant in FACS-sorted repertoires. The secondary response showed a weaker magnitude and a faster peak, day 5 versus 15.

V is TRBV24-1 and J is TRBJ1-2; 7 positions match TRBD1. Sequenced material: CD4+ T cells sorted from PBMCs, taken on the day of the yellow fever booster vaccination. This receptor was identified in a man aged 25-45 years who received the YFV17D yellow fever vaccine. The chain's CDR3 is CATSEETGIYGYTF. DNA of the CDR3: TGTGCCACCAGTGAAGAGACAGGGATCTATGGCTACACCTTC.